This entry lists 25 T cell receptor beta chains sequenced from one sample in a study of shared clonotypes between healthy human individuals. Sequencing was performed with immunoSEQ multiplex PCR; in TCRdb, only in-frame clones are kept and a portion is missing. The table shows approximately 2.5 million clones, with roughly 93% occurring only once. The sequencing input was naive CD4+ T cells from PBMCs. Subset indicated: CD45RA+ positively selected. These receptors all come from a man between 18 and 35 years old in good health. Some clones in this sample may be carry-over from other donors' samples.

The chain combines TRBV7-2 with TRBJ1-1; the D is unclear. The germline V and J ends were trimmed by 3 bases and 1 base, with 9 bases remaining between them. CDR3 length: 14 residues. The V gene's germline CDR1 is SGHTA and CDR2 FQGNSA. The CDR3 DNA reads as TGTGCCAGCAGCTTCTTGGGAAGGAACACTGAAGCTTTCTTT. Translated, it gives CASSFLGRNTEAFF.

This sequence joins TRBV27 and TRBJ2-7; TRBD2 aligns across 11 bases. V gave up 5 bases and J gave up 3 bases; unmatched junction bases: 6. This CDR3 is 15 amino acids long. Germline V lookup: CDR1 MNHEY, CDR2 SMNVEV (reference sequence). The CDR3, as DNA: TGTGCCAGCAGTCCCTCTAGCGGGAGGTTCTACGAGCAGTACTTC. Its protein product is CASSPSSGRFYEQYF.

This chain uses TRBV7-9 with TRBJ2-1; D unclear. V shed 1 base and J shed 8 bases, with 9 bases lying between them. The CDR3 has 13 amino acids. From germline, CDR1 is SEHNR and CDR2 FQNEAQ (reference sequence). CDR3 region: CASSLVGLHEQFF. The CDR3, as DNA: TGTGCCAGCAGCTTAGTTGGGCTGCATGAGCAGTTCTTC.

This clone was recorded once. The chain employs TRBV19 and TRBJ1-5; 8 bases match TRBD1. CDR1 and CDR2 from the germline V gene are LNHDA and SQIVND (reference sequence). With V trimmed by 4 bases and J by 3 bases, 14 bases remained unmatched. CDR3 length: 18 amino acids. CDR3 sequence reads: CASSKAVGAGGVNQPQHF. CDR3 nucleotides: TGTGCCAGTAGTAAGGCGGTCGGGGCAGGGGGCGTCAATCAGCCCCAGCATTTT.

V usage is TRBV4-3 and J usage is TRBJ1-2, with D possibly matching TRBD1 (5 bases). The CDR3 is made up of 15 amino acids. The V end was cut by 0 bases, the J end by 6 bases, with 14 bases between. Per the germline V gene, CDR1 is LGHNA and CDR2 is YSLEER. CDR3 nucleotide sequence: TGCGCCAGCAGCCAAGATAGGGGCCGAAGGGATGGCTACACCTTC. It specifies CASSQDRGRRDGYTF.

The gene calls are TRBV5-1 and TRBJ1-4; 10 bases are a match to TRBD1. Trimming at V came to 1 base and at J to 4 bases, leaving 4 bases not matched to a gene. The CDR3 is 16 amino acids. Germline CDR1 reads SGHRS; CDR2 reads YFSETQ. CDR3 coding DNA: TGCGCCAGCAGCTTGTCCCGGGACAGGGGTAATGAAAAACTGTTTTTT. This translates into CASSLSRDRGNEKLFF.

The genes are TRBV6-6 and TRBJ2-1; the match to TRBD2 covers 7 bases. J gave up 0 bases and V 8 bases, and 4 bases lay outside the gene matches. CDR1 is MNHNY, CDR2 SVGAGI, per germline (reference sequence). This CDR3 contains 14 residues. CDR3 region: CASDRGSSYNEQFF. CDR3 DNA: TGTGCCAGCGACCGCGGGAGCTCCTACAATGAGCAGTTCTTC.

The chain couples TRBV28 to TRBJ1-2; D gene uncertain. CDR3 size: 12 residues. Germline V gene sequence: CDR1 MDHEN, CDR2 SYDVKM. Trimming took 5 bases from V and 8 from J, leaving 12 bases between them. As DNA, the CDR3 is TGTGCCAGCAGTCCCCTGGCTGGAGGCTACACCTTC. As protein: CASSPLAGGYTF.

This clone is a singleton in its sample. The CDR3 is CASSLPGTGRSSVEQYF. For the CDR3, the DNA is TGTGCCAGCAGCCTACCCGGCACAGGGCGCTCTTCGGTCGAGCAGTACTTC. This sequence joins TRBV5-4 and TRBJ2-7, with TRBD1 as a possible D gene (6 bases). Germline V gene sequence: CDR1 SGHNT, CDR2 YYREEE (reference sequence). V lost 4 bases, J lost 6 bases, and 26 bases lay in between. There are 17 residues in the CDR3.

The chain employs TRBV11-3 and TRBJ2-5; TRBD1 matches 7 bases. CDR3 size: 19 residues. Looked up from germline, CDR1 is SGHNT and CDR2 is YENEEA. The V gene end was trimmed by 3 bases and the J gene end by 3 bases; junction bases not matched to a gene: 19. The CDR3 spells CASSLGLPLGQPSEETQYF. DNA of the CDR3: TGTGCCAGCAGCTTGGGCCTTCCTCTGGGACAGCCATCCGAAGAGACCCAGTACTTC. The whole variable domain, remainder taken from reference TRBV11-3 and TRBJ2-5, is EAGVVQSPRYKIIEKKQPVAFWCNPISGHNTLYWYLQNLGQGPELLIRYENEEAVDDSQLPKDRFSAERLKGVDSTLKIQPAELGDSAVYLCASSLGLPLGQPSEETQYFGPGTRLLVL.

The CDR3 here is CASSGGSGARAGELFF. The DNA of the CDR3 is TGTGCCAGCAGTGGAGGGTCCGGGGCTCGAGCCGGGGAGCTGTTTTTT. The gene calls are TRBV2 and TRBJ2-2; the D call may be TRBD1 or TRBD2 (5 bases each). Germline assignment: CDR1 SNHLY and CDR2 FYNNEI. V was pared by 4 bases and J by 6 bases, with 18 bases between. CDR3 size: 16 residues.

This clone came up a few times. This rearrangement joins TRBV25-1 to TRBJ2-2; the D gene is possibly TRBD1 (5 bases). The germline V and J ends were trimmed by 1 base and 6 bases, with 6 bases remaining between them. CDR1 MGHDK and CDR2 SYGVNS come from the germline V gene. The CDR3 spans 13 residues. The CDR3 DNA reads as TGTGCCAGCAGTGAATTGGGGCCCGGGGAGCTGTTTTTT. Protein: CASSELGPGELFF.

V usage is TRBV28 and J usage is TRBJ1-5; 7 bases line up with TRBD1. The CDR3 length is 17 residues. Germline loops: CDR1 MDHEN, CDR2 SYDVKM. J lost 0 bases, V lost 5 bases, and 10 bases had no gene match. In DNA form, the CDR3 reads TGTGCCAGCAGTGTGTGGGACAGCTTCTATAGCAATCAGCCCCAGCATTTT. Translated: CASSVWDSFYSNQPQHF.

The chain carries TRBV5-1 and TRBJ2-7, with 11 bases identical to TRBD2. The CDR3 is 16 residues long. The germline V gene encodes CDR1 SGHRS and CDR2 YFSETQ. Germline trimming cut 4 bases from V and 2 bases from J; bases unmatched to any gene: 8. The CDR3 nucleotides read TGCGCCAGCAGCGCCTCCGGGACTAGCGGTACCTACGAGCAGTACTTC. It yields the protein CASSASGTSGTYEQYF.

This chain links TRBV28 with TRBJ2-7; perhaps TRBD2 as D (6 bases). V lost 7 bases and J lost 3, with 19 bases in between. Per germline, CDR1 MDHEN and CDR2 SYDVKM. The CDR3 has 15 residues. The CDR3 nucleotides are TGTGCCAGCAAGGGGAGGTGGGCCTTGGTCTACGAGCAGTACTTC. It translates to CASKGRWALVYEQYF.

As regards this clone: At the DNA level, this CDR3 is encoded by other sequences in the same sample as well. The CDR3 sequence is CASSQTGQGAGNTIYF. CDR3 nucleotides: TGCGCCAGCAGCCAGACAGGACAGGGTGCTGGAAACACCATATATTTT. The chain recombines TRBV5-1 with TRBJ1-3; 8 positions agree with TRBD1. In germline, CDR1 is SGHRS, CDR2 YFSETQ. The CDR3 runs to 16 residues. Germline trimming cut 4 bases from V and 2 bases from J; bases unmatched to any gene: 8.

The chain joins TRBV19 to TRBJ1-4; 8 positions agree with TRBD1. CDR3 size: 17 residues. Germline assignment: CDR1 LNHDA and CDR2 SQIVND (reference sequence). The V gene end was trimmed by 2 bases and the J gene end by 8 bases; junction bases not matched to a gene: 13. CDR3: CASSISRNQGAPEKLFF. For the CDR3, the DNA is TGTGCCAGTAGTATAAGCCGCAACCAGGGGGCACCAGAAAAACTGTTTTTT.

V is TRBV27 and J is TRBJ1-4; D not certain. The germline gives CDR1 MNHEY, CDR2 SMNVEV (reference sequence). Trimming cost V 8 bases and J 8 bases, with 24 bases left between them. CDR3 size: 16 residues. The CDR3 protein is CASAERPYPNEEKLFF. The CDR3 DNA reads TGTGCCAGCGCTGAAAGACCCTATCCTAATGAGGAAAAACTGTTTTTT.

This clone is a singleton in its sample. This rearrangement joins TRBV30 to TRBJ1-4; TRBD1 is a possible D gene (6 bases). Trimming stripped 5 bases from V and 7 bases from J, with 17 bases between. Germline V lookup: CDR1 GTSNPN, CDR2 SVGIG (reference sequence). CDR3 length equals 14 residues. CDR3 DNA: TGTGCCTGGCGTGGTACAGGGTTAGGTGAAAAACTGTTTTTT. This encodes CAWRGTGLGEKLFF.

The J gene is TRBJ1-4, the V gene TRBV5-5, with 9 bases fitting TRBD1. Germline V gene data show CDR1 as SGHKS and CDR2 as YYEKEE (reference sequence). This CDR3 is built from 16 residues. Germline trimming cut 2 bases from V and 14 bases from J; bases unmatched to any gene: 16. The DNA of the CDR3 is TGTGCCAGCAGCTTAGGGACAGGGACCATTCGTGGTGAGCTGTTTTTT. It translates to CASSLGTGTIRGELFF.

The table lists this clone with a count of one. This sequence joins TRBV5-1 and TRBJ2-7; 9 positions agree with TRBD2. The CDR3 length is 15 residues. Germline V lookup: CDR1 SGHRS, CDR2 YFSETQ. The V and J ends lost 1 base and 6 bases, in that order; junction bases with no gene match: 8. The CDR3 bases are TGCGCCAGCAGCTTGTTGGCGGGAGGGGGGTCCGAGCAGTACTTC. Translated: CASSLLAGGGSEQYF.

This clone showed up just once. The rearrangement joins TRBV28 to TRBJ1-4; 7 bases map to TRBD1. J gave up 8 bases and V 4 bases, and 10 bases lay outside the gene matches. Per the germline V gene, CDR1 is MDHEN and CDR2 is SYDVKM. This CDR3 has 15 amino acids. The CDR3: CASSSTGASVEKLFF. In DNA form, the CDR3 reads TGTGCCAGCAGTTCCACAGGGGCCTCAGTCGAAAAACTGTTTTTT. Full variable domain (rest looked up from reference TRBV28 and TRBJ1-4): DVKVTQSSRYLVKRTGEKVFLECVQDMDHENMFWYRQDPGLGLRLIYFSYDVKMKEKGDIPEGYSVSREKKERFSLILESASTNQTSMYLCASSSTGASVEKLFFGSGTQLSVL.

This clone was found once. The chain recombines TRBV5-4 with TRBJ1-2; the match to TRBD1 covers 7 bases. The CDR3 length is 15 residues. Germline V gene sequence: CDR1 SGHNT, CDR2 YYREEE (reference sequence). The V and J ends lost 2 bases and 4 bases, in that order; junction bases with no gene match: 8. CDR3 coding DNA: TGTGCCAGCAGCTTCCCTGGACAGGTTGTCTATGGCTACACCTTC. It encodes CASSFPGQVVYGYTF.

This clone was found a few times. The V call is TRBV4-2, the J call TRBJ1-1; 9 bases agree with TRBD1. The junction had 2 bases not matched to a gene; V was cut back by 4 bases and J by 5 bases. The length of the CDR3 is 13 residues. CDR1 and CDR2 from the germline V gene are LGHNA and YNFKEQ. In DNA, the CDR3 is TGTGCCAGCAGCCGGGACAGGGTTACTGAAGCTTTCTTT. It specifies CASSRDRVTEAFF.

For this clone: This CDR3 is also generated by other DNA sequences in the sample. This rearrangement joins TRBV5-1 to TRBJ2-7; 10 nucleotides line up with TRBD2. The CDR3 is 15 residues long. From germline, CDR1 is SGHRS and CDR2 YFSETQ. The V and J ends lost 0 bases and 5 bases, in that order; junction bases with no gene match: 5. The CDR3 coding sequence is TGCGCCAGCAGCTTGGGTCTAGCGGGAGTGCACGAGCAGTACTTC. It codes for CASSLGLAGVHEQYF.